The 19 T cell receptor beta chains given below trace back to one sample, sequenced in a study of metastatic and nonmetastatic thyroid tumors. Using MiXCR, TCRdb reanalyzed the PCR reads. Here the sample spans 20,000 to 25,000 clones, 30% to 40% being singletons. Not a single patient had been given any form of treatment at any point before undergoing thyroid surgery. Sequenced sample: blood. The receptors were gathered from a male donor with papillary thyroid cancer or a benign thyroid nodule (not recorded which). Some clones in this sample may be carry-over from other donors' samples.

This clone qualifies as medium-sized. This chain connects TRBV6-1 to TRBJ1-1; TRBD1 might be the D (5 bases). V gave up 2 bases and J gave up 1 base, with 20 bases separating them. The CDR3 covers 18 residues. The germline CDR1 and CDR2 sequences are MNHNS and SASEGT. This CDR3 is CASSERGVALGENTEAFF. The CDR3 DNA follows: TGTGCCAGCAGTGAACGGGGAGTTGCATTAGGGGAGAACACTGAAGCTTTCTTT.

In its sample, this clone is medium-sized. J is TRBJ2-7 and V is TRBV7-2; D gene ambiguous. Looked up from germline, CDR1 is SGHTA and CDR2 is FQGNSA. The CDR3 extends over 15 amino acids. V lost 7 bases to trimming and J lost 3 bases, with 19 bases between them. This CDR3 is CASKGSDGSYYEQYF. As DNA, the CDR3 is TGTGCCAGCAAAGGCTCGGACGGATCCTACTACGAGCAGTACTTC. Looking up the rest from reference TRBV7-2 and TRBJ2-7 gives the full variable domain: GAGVSQSPSNKVTEKGKDVELRCDPISGHTALYWYRQSLGQGLEFLIYFQGNSAPDKSGLPSDRFSAERTGGSVSTLTIQRTQQEDSAVYLCASKGSDGSYYEQYFGPGTRLTVT.

The chain is built from TRBV18 and TRBJ2-7; D is perhaps TRBD1 (5 bases). The length of the CDR3 is 16 residues. Trimming removed 1 base from V and 0 bases from J, with 13 bases in between. In germline, CDR1 is KGHSH, CDR2 LQKENI. The CDR3 protein is CASSPHGADLSYEQYF. CDR3 DNA sequence: TGTGCCAGCTCACCACATGGGGCCGACCTCTCCTACGAGCAGTACTTC.

DNA for the CDR3: TGTGCCAGCAGTTACGCGGGACAGGCTAATTCACCCCTCCACTTT. It encodes CASSYAGQANSPLHF. This chain connects TRBV6-5 to TRBJ1-6, with 8 positions matching TRBD1. This CDR3 has 15 residues. After removal of 2 bases from V and 6 bases from J, the junction contained 3 bases not matched to a gene. Germline V gives CDR1 MNHEY, CDR2 SVGAGI.

The V and J genes are TRBV28 and TRBJ2-3; maybe TRBD1 (6 bases). V was cut by 6 bases and J by 0 bases, with 16 bases left in between. CDR1 MDHEN and CDR2 SYDVKM come from the germline V gene. CDR3 length: 16 amino acids. CDR3 sequence reads: CASRPGGQGSTDTQYF. The CDR3 bases are TGTGCCAGCAGGCCAGGAGGTCAGGGGAGCACAGATACGCAGTATTTT.

The rearrangement joins TRBV7-2 to TRBJ1-1; tentative D call: TRBD1 (5 bases). This CDR3 is built from 15 residues. The V gene lost 2 bases and the J gene lost 0 bases, with 10 bases spanning the gap. Germline CDR1 and CDR2: SGHTA and FQGNSA. The DNA for the CDR3 is TGTGCCAGCAGCTTAAGAAGGGGCATGAACACTGAAGCTTTCTTT. It encodes CASSLRRGMNTEAFF.

In its sample, this clone is medium-sized. This sequence joins TRBV4-1 and TRBJ1-2; possible D gene TRBD1, 5 bases. The CDR3 totals 15 residues. V was pared by 1 base and J by 2 bases, with 11 bases between. Germline V gives CDR1 MGHRA, CDR2 YSYEKL. This CDR3 reads CASSQGRGDNYGYTF. CDR3 in DNA: TGCGCCAGCAGCCAAGGTCGTGGGGACAACTATGGCTACACCTTC.

The genes are TRBV7-9 and TRBJ1-3; TRBD1 might be the D (5 bases). Germline V gene data show CDR1 as SEHNR and CDR2 as FQNEAQ (reference sequence). V lost 5 bases and J 3 bases, leaving 8 bases between the germline ends. The CDR3 has 13 residues. CDR3 sequence: CASSRDGGNTIYF. The DNA of the CDR3 is TGTGCCAGCAGCCGGGACGGTGGAAACACCATATATTTT.

This chain joins TRBV19 and TRBJ1-2; the match to TRBD1 covers 9 bases. Looked up from germline, CDR1 is LNHDA and CDR2 is SQIVND (reference sequence). CDR3 length: 15 amino acids. Trimming removed 7 bases from V and 7 bases from J; junction bases left unmatched: 13. The DNA of the CDR3 is TGTGCCAGTAACCCCGACAGGGGGAGTATCGCTGGCTACACCTTC. Its translation is CASNPDRGSIAGYTF.

This clone appeared once. V is TRBV20-1 and J is TRBJ1-6; the match to TRBD1 covers 7 bases. V lost 5 bases, J lost 5 bases, and 6 bases stayed unmatched. The CDR3 consists of 14 residues. Germline V gene sequence: CDR1 DFQATT, CDR2 SNEGSKA (reference sequence). CDR3 coding DNA: TGCAGTGCTTTACCGACAGGGAATAATTCACCCCTCCACTTT. This encodes CSALPTGNNSPLHF.

V usage is TRBV4-1 and J usage is TRBJ1-5; possibly TRBD1 for D (6 bases). The V gene's germline CDR1 is MGHRA and CDR2 YSYEKL. The CDR3 is made up of 15 amino acids. Trimming left V 1 base short and J 7 bases short, with 14 bases between. The CDR3 loop is CASSQVMRGGQPQHF. The CDR3 nucleotides are TGCGCCAGCAGCCAAGTAATGCGGGGGGGCCAGCCCCAGCATTTT.

The CDR3 DNA is TGTGCCACTTGTATAGATCCGACAGGGATGAGTGGCAATCAGCCCCAGCATTTT. Translation: CATCIDPTGMSGNQPQHF. The V and J genes are TRBV19 and TRBJ1-5; 7 bases agree with TRBD1. This CDR3 region has 18 residues. The junction had 20 bases not matched to a gene; V was cut back by 10 bases and J by 2 bases. Germline lookup yields CDR1 LNHDA and CDR2 SQIVND (reference sequence).

The chain uses TRBV6-1 and TRBJ2-7; D is uncertain. Trimming removed 8 bases from V and 8 bases from J, with 13 bases in between. Per the germline V gene, CDR1 is MNHNS and CDR2 is SASEGT. The CDR3 has 11 residues. The CDR3 region is CASFGSFKQYF. The CDR3 DNA is TGTGCCAGCTTCGGGTCTTTCAAGCAGTACTTC.

This rearrangement joins TRBV6-5 to TRBJ2-3; D is unclear. V lost 0 bases, J lost 5 bases, and 9 bases lay in between. CDR1 and CDR2 from the germline V gene are MNHEY and SVGAGI. CDR3 length: 14 amino acids. The CDR3 DNA is TGTGCCAGCAGTTACTCGCTGAGAGGAGATACGCAGTATTTT. Translating it yields CASSYSLRGDTQYF.

The J gene is TRBJ1-2, the V gene TRBV6-1; 7 bases line up with TRBD1. V lost 7 bases and J lost 5; bases outside the gene matches: 4. The germline CDR1 and CDR2 sequences are MNHNS and SASEGT. CDR3 length: 12 residues. The CDR3 spells CASTSQGYGYTF. The CDR3 DNA reads TGTGCCAGCACATCACAGGGGTATGGCTACACCTTC.

This clone was counted only a few times. The rearrangement links TRBV28 to TRBJ1-5; a possible D gene is TRBD1 (6 bases). V lost 7 bases to trimming and J lost 2 bases, with 15 bases between them. Germline loops: CDR1 MDHEN, CDR2 SYDVKM. CDR3 length equals 15 residues. The CDR3 sequence is CASTLLRGGNQPQHF. In DNA form, the CDR3 reads TGTGCCAGCACCCTGCTAAGGGGGGGCAATCAGCCCCAGCATTTT.

The V call is TRBV5-1, the J call TRBJ2-7, with 9 bases aligning to TRBD1. Germline V lookup: CDR1 SGHRS, CDR2 YFSETQ. The CDR3 has 16 residues. V shed 3 bases and J 3 bases; nucleotides not matched to a gene: 10. The chain's CDR3 is CASSSRDRDSRYEQYF. The CDR3 DNA is TGCGCCAGCAGCTCCCGGGACAGGGATTCTCGCTACGAGCAGTACTTC. The variable domain in full, completed from reference TRBV5-1 and TRBJ2-7, reads KAGVTQTPRYLIKTRGQQVTLSCSPISGHRSVSWYQQTPGQGLQFLFEYFSETQRNKGNFPGRFSGRQFSNSRSEMNVSTLELGDSALYLCASSSRDRDSRYEQYFGPGTRLTVT.

This rearrangement joins TRBV7-6 to TRBJ2-7, with D hard to call. This CDR3 has 15 amino acids. Deletions cut 1 base from V and 3 bases from J, with 13 bases between. Per the germline V gene, CDR1 is SGHVS and CDR2 is FNYEAQ. DNA for the CDR3: TGTGCCAGCAGCTTAGGAGATGGCGGCCACTACGAGCAGTACTTC. It codes for CASSLGDGGHYEQYF.

As for this clone: Relative to the germline gene, one junction end is altered; a read error may explain this. The CDR3: CSAGGTNTYTQYF. CDR3 coding DNA: TGCAGTGCTGGCGGGACTAACACATATACGCAGTATTTT. V is TRBV20-1 and J is TRBJ2-3; 7 bases fit TRBD2. The germline V gene encodes CDR1 DFQATT and CDR2 SNEGSKA (reference sequence). The CDR3 spans 13 residues.